A single sample is the source of the 18 T cell receptor beta chains below, sequenced in a study of T cell repertoires in cytomegalovirus infection. Each CDR3 protein gets one entry after TCRdb re-called the reads with MiXCR. The top ten clones hold 15% to 20% of a sample with 680,000 or so distinct CDR3 sequences, roughly 36% of them seen once. For these receptors, no antigen is known. Sequenced material: cultured PBMCs, taken from culture after CMV antigen stimulation. The receptors come from a human donor in good health (CMV status not recorded). Some clones in this sample may be carry-over from other donors' samples.

This clonotype was detected many times. The CDR3 protein is CASGRNKASSYEQYF. The CDR3 nucleotides read TGTGCCAGCGGGCGTAATAAAGCCAGCTCCTACGAGCAGTACTTC. The chain uses TRBV7-2 and TRBJ2-7, with D unresolved. Germline V gene lookup returns CDR1 SGHTA and CDR2 FQGNSA. The V end was cut by 8 bases, the J end by 0 bases, with 17 bases between. The CDR3 extends over 15 amino acids.

The chain links TRBV7-9 to TRBJ2-1; TRBD2 matches 14 bases. Trimming took 1 base from V and 5 from J; bases not matched to a gene: 7. Germline V gene sequence: CDR1 SEHNR, CDR2 FQNEAQ (reference sequence). The CDR3 sequence is 18 residues long. Written as DNA, the CDR3 is TGTGCCAGCAGCTTAGGGACCGGGACTAGCGGGAGAAACAATGAGCAGTTCTTC. As protein: CASSLGTGTSGRNNEQFF.

This clonotype has only a few counts. The chain uses TRBV10-3 and TRBJ1-6; D is possibly TRBD1 (5 bases). The V end was cut by 0 bases, the J end by 14 bases, with 14 bases between. The V gene's germline CDR1 is ENHRY and CDR2 SYGVKD. CDR3 length: 14 amino acids. The CDR3 reads CAISESMVGGSLHF. The CDR3 region has the DNA TGTGCCATCAGTGAGTCGATGGTCGGGGGATCCCTCCACTTT.

V usage is TRBV19 and J usage is TRBJ2-3; maybe TRBD2 (6 bases). This CDR3 region has 16 residues. Trimming took 5 bases from V and 1 from J, leaving 16 bases between them. Per the germline V gene, CDR1 is LNHDA and CDR2 is SQIVND (reference sequence). CDR3 protein: CASSSSGTGGTDTQYF. The CDR3 DNA follows: TGTGCCAGTAGTTCATCAGGGACTGGGGGCACAGATACGCAGTATTTT.

V and J are TRBV18 and TRBJ2-3, with 13 positions matching TRBD2. The V gene's germline CDR1 is KGHSH and CDR2 LQKENI. V was clipped by 0 bases and J by 2 bases; unmatched bases: 2. CDR3 size: 17 residues. Written as DNA, the CDR3 is TGTGCCAGCTCACCACCGGGACTAGCGGGGAACACAGATACGCAGTATTTT. Translated: CASSPPGLAGNTDTQYF.

This clonotype has at least ten counts. V is TRBV7-2 and J is TRBJ1-3; D is unresolved. V was clipped by 2 bases and J by 4 bases, with 12 bases between them. This CDR3 is built from 15 residues. Germline V CDR1 and CDR2: SGHTA, FQGNSA. The CDR3 DNA is TGTGCCAGCAGCTTAAATGGACGAGTAGGAAACACCATATATTTT. Protein product: CASSLNGRVGNTIYF.

The chain uses TRBV7-9 and TRBJ1-2; possibly TRBD1 for D (5 bases). The CDR3 runs to 12 residues. Per the germline V gene, CDR1 is SEHNR and CDR2 is FQNEAQ (reference sequence). V was cut by 7 bases and J by 6 bases, with 12 bases left in between. The CDR3 sequence: CASTWGVDGYTF. CDR3 sequence (DNA): TGTGCCAGCACCTGGGGGGTGGATGGCTACACCTTC.

This clonotype was counted a few times. This chain uses TRBV12-3 or TRBV12-4 with TRBJ1-1; D perhaps matches TRBD1 (5 bases). Trimming left V 1 base short and J 7 bases short, with 10 bases between. The CDR3 extends over 13 amino acids. The CDR3 loop is CASSLGGAHEAFF. The CDR3 DNA is TGTGCCAGCAGTTTAGGAGGGGCCCATGAAGCTTTCTTT.

The table lists this clonotype with a few counts. The chain has TRBV19 and TRBJ1-1; D is ambiguous. The ends were cut back, 8 bases at V and 4 bases at J, with 17 bases in the middle. The CDR3 contains 14 residues. Germline assignment: CDR1 LNHDA and CDR2 SQIVND (reference sequence). The CDR3 DNA reads TGTGCCAGTCGGAAGGACCTCATTAGCACTGAAGCTTTCTTT. This codes for CASRKDLISTEAFF. Complete variable domain (other parts from reference TRBV19 and TRBJ1-1): DGGITQSPKYLFRKEGQNVTLSCEQNLNHDAMYWYRQDPGQGLRLIYYSQIVNDFQKGDIAEGYSVSREKKESFPLTVTSAQKNPTAFYLCASRKDLISTEAFFGQGTRLTVV.

This sequence joins TRBV12-3 or TRBV12-4 and TRBJ1-6; D gene unclear. This CDR3 comprises 14 residues. The V end lost 6 bases, the J end lost 7 bases, and 13 bases lay between the germline ends. CDR3 amino acids: CASRELDANSPLHF. In DNA, the CDR3 is TGTGCCAGCAGAGAATTGGACGCGAATTCACCCCTCCACTTT.

This clonotype has only a few counts. V gene TRBV4-2 combines with J gene TRBJ2-7; D is ambiguous. The CDR3 totals 15 residues. Germline loops: CDR1 LGHNA, CDR2 YNFKEQ. Trimming took 0 bases from V and 2 from J, leaving 11 bases between them. Here the CDR3 reads CASSQDRNSPYEQYF. In DNA, the CDR3 is TGTGCCAGCAGCCAAGATAGGAACAGCCCCTACGAGCAGTACTTC.

This clonotype appeared a few times. The chain is built from TRBV9 and TRBJ2-1; D is perhaps TRBD2 (5 bases). The CDR3 covers 13 residues. Between the trimmed V and J ends, which lost 6 bases and 3 bases, there was a span of 10 bases. Germline assignment: CDR1 SGDLS and CDR2 YYNGEE. The CDR3 region is CASTGGRYNEQFF. CDR3 sequence (DNA): TGTGCCAGCACTGGAGGACGCTACAATGAGCAGTTCTTC.

The chain couples TRBV19 to TRBJ1-4; D gene unclear. Germline V gene lookup returns CDR1 LNHDA and CDR2 SQIVND (reference sequence). The CDR3 extends over 12 amino acids. Trimming removed 2 bases at V and 17 bases at J, with 15 bases between. As DNA, the CDR3 is TGTGCCAGTAGTATACCACGAGGCCGGATCTTTTTT. Protein product: CASSIPRGRIFF.

The V call is TRBV28, the J call TRBJ2-1, with D unclear. This CDR3 comprises 8 residues. The germline CDR1 and CDR2 sequences are MDHEN and SYDVKM. Trimming removed 10 bases from V and 13 bases from J, with 8 bases in between. This CDR3 is CAISNQFF. The DNA of the CDR3 is TGTGCCATCTCAAACCAGTTCTTC. Full variable domain (outside the CDR3, taken from reference TRBV28 and TRBJ2-1): DVKVTQSSRYLVKRTGEKVFLECVQDMDHENMFWYRQDPGLGLRLIYFSYDVKMKEKGDIPEGYSVSREKKERFSLILESASTNQTSMYLCAISNQFFGPGTRLTVL.

This clonotype appeared many times. The chain couples TRBV11-2 to TRBJ2-1; 11 bases are shared with TRBD2. Germline CDR1 SGHAT, CDR2 FQNNGV. The CDR3 consists of 15 residues. V lost 0 bases to trimming and J lost 15 bases; unmatched junction nucleotides: 10. The CDR3 DNA follows: TGTGCCAGCAGCTTAGATTGGGCTAGCGGGGGGAAGTTGTTCTTC. It specifies CASSLDWASGGKLFF.

This rearrangement joins TRBV2 to TRBJ1-5; a weak D match, TRBD1 (5 bases). This CDR3 has 14 residues. Germline CDR1 is SNHLY and CDR2 is FYNNEI. The ends were cut back, 4 bases at V and 4 bases at J, with 11 bases in the middle. The CDR3 DNA follows: TGTGCCAGCAGTGCAAGGCAGGGAAATCAGCCCCAGCATTTT. It specifies CASSARQGNQPQHF.

The chain employs TRBV7-9 and TRBJ1-6; D not certain. Germline V lookup: CDR1 SEHNR, CDR2 FQNEAQ (reference sequence). V was cut by 5 bases and J by 13 bases, with 15 bases left in between. This CDR3 has 13 amino acids. The CDR3 coding sequence is TGTGCCAGCAGCCCCGGTCCGGAAAGCCCCCTCCACTTT. Its translation: CASSPGPESPLHF.

The genes are TRBV7-2 and TRBJ2-7; D unresolved. Germline assignment: CDR1 SGHTA and CDR2 FQGNSA. This CDR3 spans 14 amino acids. Trimming pared 3 bases from V and 6 bases from J, leaving 15 bases between. The CDR3 reads CASSFGQDHREQYF. The CDR3 DNA is TGTGCCAGCAGCTTCGGCCAGGACCATCGCGAGCAGTACTTC.